The TCR beta chain under discussion was sequenced for a study of graft-versus-host responses after intestinal transplantation. This CDR3 spans 14 amino acids. The germline V gene encodes CDR1 SGDLS and CDR2 YYNGEE. The V and J ends lost 0 bases and 1 base respectively, with 8 bases between them. Study observations and caveats: The recipient marrow held GvH clones, and some of them showed up first in ileum or blood. Early post-transplant declines in HvG were associated with peak levels of circulating GvH clones.

Assay used: immunoSEQ multiplex PCR; TCRdb lists only in-frame clones, some missing. The data show about 39,000 clones, roughly 96% seen once. Regarding this clone: What it recognizes is unknown.

The receptor was isolated from a human donor who was the organ donor for an intestinal transplant. Sample: unstimulated CD8+ T cells sorted from spleen or lymph node cells, taken before transplant. This rearrangement joins TRBV9 to TRBJ2-7; the D is unclear. CDR3: CASSVGSRSYEQYF. DNA of the CDR3: TGTGCCAGCAGCGTAGGGTCTAGATCCTACGAGCAGTACTTC.